Included here is one T cell receptor beta chain sequence, with context. Here immunoSEQ multiplex PCR was the method, and the copy in TCRdb shows in-frame clones only, minus some. The profile shows some 140,000 clones, 75% to 90% of them singletons. The data were taken from a study of control samples from healthy donors and cancer patients. Germline CDR1 reads MDHEN; CDR2 reads SYDVKM. CDR3 length: 13 amino acids. Sequencing was carried out using blood. The receptor's source is a woman between 25 and 40 years old in good health. The chain is built from TRBV28 and TRBJ1-6; maybe TRBD1 (5 bases). The CDR3 coding sequence is TGTGCTACCCGGGACCCCCCAGGCCCACCCCTCCACTTT. This sequence encodes CATRDPPGPPLHF. Full variable domain (missing parts from reference TRBV28 and TRBJ1-6): DVKVTQSSRYLVKRTGEKVFLECVQDMDHENMFWYRQDPGLGLRLIYFSYDVKMKEKGDIPEGYSVSREKKERFSLILESASTNQTSMYLCATRDPPGPPLHFGNGTRLTVT.